The 29 T cell receptor beta chains presented below share a single source sample, sequenced in a study of cytomegalovirus exposure and HLA in healthy donors. The PCR had 60 Vbeta and 13 Jbeta primers. Using immunoSEQ multiplex PCR, the repertoire was profiled, and TCRdb retains in-frame clones only, with some absent. The table shows approximately 120,000 clones, with 81% occurring only once. Material for sequencing was PBMCs. The receptors were sampled from a woman in her 30s in good health and CMV-seronegative.

This chain joins TRBV28 and TRBJ1-5; TRBD1 matches 8 bases. Germline trimming cut 7 bases from V and 1 base from J; bases unmatched to any gene: 3. Germline V gene lookup returns CDR1 MDHEN and CDR2 SYDVKM. The CDR3 loop spans 14 amino acids. The CDR3 DNA follows: TGTGCCAGCAAACAGGGGGGAAGCAATCAGCCCCAGCATTTT. Amino acids: CASKQGGSNQPQHF.

The chain uses TRBV5-6 and TRBJ2-6; D may be TRBD1 (6 bases). Trimming took 0 bases from V and 0 from J, leaving 13 bases between them. The CDR3 is made up of 18 amino acids. The germline V gene encodes CDR1 SGHDT and CDR2 YYEEEE. The chain's CDR3 is CASSLVYAGDSGANVLTF. The CDR3 DNA is TGTGCCAGCAGCTTGGTGTACGCAGGGGACTCTGGGGCCAACGTCCTGACTTTC.

The chain recombines TRBV6-5 with TRBJ2-5; D is perhaps TRBD1 (6 bases). V was shortened by 5 bases and J by 11 bases, with 24 bases between the two germline ends. Germline-derived CDR1 and CDR2 are MNHEY and SVGAGI. The CDR3 has 15 residues. CDR3 DNA sequence: TGTGCCAGCAGTCTATCCGGGACACCTTTCTACGGGCAGTACTTC. Its translation: CASSLSGTPFYGQYF.

The chain has TRBV6-5 and TRBJ2-7, with D possibly being TRBD1 (5 bases). Germline-derived CDR1 and CDR2 are MNHEY and SVGAGI. V lost 6 bases and J lost 5, with 14 bases in between. CDR3 length: 13 residues. For the CDR3, the DNA is TGTGCCAGCAGCCCGTCCTGGGGCAACGAGCAGTACTTC. This encodes CASSPSWGNEQYF.

The chain's CDR3 is CAISESPGENEKLFF. The DNA of the CDR3 is TGTGCCATCAGTGAGTCTCCCGGGGAGAATGAAAAACTGTTTTTT. V gene TRBV10-3 combines with J gene TRBJ1-4; D uncertain. Germline V gives CDR1 ENHRY, CDR2 SYGVKD. V dropped 0 bases and J dropped 5 bases, with 10 bases sitting between them. This CDR3 is 15 amino acids long.

This chain joins TRBV19 and TRBJ2-7; maybe TRBD1 (6 bases). Trimming took off 4 bases at V and 6 bases at J, with 13 bases between the two ends. The germline gives CDR1 LNHDA, CDR2 SQIVND (reference sequence). This CDR3 contains 13 residues. CDR3 DNA: TGTGCCAGTAGTACCAAAGGGGGTCGCGAGCAGTACTTC. Its protein is CASSTKGGREQYF.

The chain joins TRBV2 to TRBJ1-5; 7 bases are a match to TRBD1. CDR3 length: 15 amino acids. V was pared by 3 bases and J by 3 bases, with 5 bases of the junction left unmatched. Germline CDR1 and CDR2: SNHLY and FYNNEI. The CDR3 sequence: CASSEYRGTNQPQHF. DNA of the CDR3: TGTGCCAGCAGTGAGTACAGGGGAACCAATCAGCCCCAGCATTTT.

The rearrangement joins TRBV9 to TRBJ1-3; TRBD1 matches 7 bases. The CDR3 is 16 amino acids. The junction had 6 bases not matched to a gene; V was cut back by 3 bases and J by 0 bases. CDR1 and CDR2 from the germline V gene are SGDLS and YYNGEE. CDR3 in DNA: TGTGCCAGCAGCGCGGGACAGACTAACTCTGGAAACACCATATATTTT. This encodes CASSAGQTNSGNTIYF.

Remarks on this clone: One end of the junction does not line up with germline, which may come from a read error. The genes are TRBV5-1 and TRBJ2-7; possibly TRBD1 or TRBD2 for D (7 bases each). Germline V lookup: CDR1 SGHRS, CDR2 YFSETQ. The CDR3 has 15 residues. The CDR3 DNA sequence: TGTGCCAGCAGCTTGGGAGGGGGCGCTTGGAGCGAGCAGTACTTC. It yields the protein CASSLGGGAWSEQYF.

V and J are TRBV18 and TRBJ2-7; 7 bases agree with TRBD2. The V segment lost 3 bases and the J segment 6 bases; nucleotides outside the gene matches: 11. CDR1 is KGHSH and CDR2 is LQKENI in the germline V gene. The CDR3 runs to 15 residues. The CDR3 DNA sequence: TGTGCCAGCTCACCGTTCGAGGGTGGGAGGGCCGAGCAGTACTTC. This encodes CASSPFEGGRAEQYF. Filled out from reference TRBV18 and TRBJ2-7, the complete variable domain reads NAGVMQNPRHLVRRRGQEARLRCSPMKGHSHVYWYRQLPEEGLKFMVYLQKENIIDESGMPKERFSAEFPKEGPSILRIQQVVRGDSAAYFCASSPFEGGRAEQYFGPGTRLTVT.

The chain joins TRBV5-8 to TRBJ2-7; 8 bases are shared with TRBD1. Germline CDR1 is SGHTS and CDR2 is YDEGEE. The CDR3 spans 15 residues. Trimming took 4 bases from V and 3 from J; bases not matched to a gene: 9. The CDR3 DNA is TGTGCCAGCAGCCTCCGGGACAGGCTCCTCTACGAGCAGTACTTC. This codes for CASSLRDRLLYEQYF.

This clone was counted a single time. The CDR3 region is CASSPQGSGTGELFF. The CDR3 nucleotides are TGTGCCAGCAGCCCGCAGGGTTCAGGGACCGGGGAGCTGTTTTTT. V and J are TRBV11-2 and TRBJ2-2, with a weak D call TRBD1 (5 bases). The germline gives CDR1 SGHAT, CDR2 FQNNGV. The CDR3 has 15 amino acids. The V end lost 5 bases, the J end lost 5 bases, and 15 bases lay between the germline ends.

V usage is TRBV9 and J usage is TRBJ2-1, with 8 nucleotides matching TRBD1. Germline CDR1 is SGDLS and CDR2 is YYNGEE. V lost 7 bases and J lost 0; bases outside the gene matches: 12. The CDR3 is 17 residues long. The CDR3 protein is CASGRGRTARSYNEQFF. The CDR3 region has the DNA TGTGCCAGCGGCAGGGGGCGGACAGCGCGCTCCTACAATGAGCAGTTCTTC.

The CDR3 reads CASSLFFFRLAEENEQFF. CDR3 sequence (DNA): TGTGCCAGCAGCTTATTCTTTTTCCGACTAGCGGAGGAGAATGAGCAGTTCTTC. V is TRBV7-2 and J is TRBJ2-1; 9 bases are shared with TRBD2. Germline V lookup: CDR1 SGHTA, CDR2 FQGNSA. The CDR3 sequence is 18 residues long. Losses at the gene ends were 2 bases for V and 7 bases for J; bases not matched to a gene: 15. The whole variable domain, remainder taken from reference TRBV7-2 and TRBJ2-1, is GAGVSQSPSNKVTEKGKDVELRCDPISGHTALYWYRQSLGQGLEFLIYFQGNSAPDKSGLPSDRFSAERTGGSVSTLTIQRTQQEDSAVYLCASSLFFFRLAEENEQFFGPGTRLTVL.

This clone was counted a few times. The V and J genes are TRBV2 and TRBJ2-1, with 7 bases aligning to TRBD2. The CDR3 is made up of 14 amino acids. In germline, CDR1 is SNHLY, CDR2 FYNNEI. The V gene end was trimmed by 7 bases and the J gene end by 5 bases; junction bases not matched to a gene: 8. The DNA for the CDR3 is TGTGCCAGCACTCAACGGGGGGTCAACAATGAGCAGTTCTTC. Its protein is CASTQRGVNNEQFF.

The V gene is TRBV13, the J gene TRBJ2-1, with D perhaps TRBD2 (5 bases). Per germline, CDR1 PRHDT and CDR2 FYEKMQ (reference sequence). V lost 4 bases and J 0 bases, leaving 13 bases between the germline ends. This CDR3 has 16 amino acids. The CDR3, as DNA: TGTGCCAGCAGCTCAGGAGCGGATAGCTCCTACAATGAGCAGTTCTTC. Residues: CASSSGADSSYNEQFF.

In this sample, this clone turned up once. The chain has TRBV2 and TRBJ2-5, with D possibly being TRBD2 (6 bases). The J call may be incorrect, as the DNA end agrees better with TRBJ2-7. CDR1 and CDR2 (germline): SNHLY, FYNNEI. CDR3 length: 14 amino acids. This CDR3 reads CASSEMDYRLEQYF. CDR3 DNA: TGTGCCAGCAGTGAAATGGACTACCGTCTCGAGCAGTACTTC.

The chain is built from TRBV5-1 and TRBJ1-5; the D gene is possibly TRBD1 (6 bases). Trimming shortened V by 0 bases and J by 0 bases, and 7 bases separated the two germline ends. CDR3 length: 15 amino acids. Germline V gene lookup returns CDR1 SGHRS and CDR2 YFSETQ. This CDR3 reads CASSLGDNSNQPQHF. Written as DNA, the CDR3 is TGCGCCAGCAGCTTGGGGGACAATAGCAATCAGCCCCAGCATTTT.

As for this clone: Germline and junction disagree at one end, which may indicate a read error. The V call is TRBV19, the J call TRBJ2-5; the D call may be TRBD1 or TRBD2 (5 bases each). TRBJ2-7 explains the end of the DNA better; the J call may be wrong. Germline V gene sequence: CDR1 LNHDA, CDR2 SQIVND (reference sequence). This CDR3 region has 13 residues. The CDR3 coding sequence is TGTGCCAGTAGTCTAGAGGGGCACTACGAGCAGTACTTC. This sequence encodes CASSLEGHYEQYF.

The genes are TRBV7-6 and TRBJ1-2; a possible D gene is TRBD1 (5 bases). V lost 2 bases and J lost 3, with 13 bases in between. Looked up from germline, CDR1 is SGHVS and CDR2 is FNYEAQ. The CDR3 covers 15 residues. CDR3: CASSLLVGHDYGYTF. CDR3 nucleotides: TGTGCCAGCAGCTTACTTGTCGGACACGACTATGGCTACACCTTC.

The chain recombines TRBV28 with TRBJ1-2; 8 bases are a match to TRBD1. This CDR3 is built from 15 residues. Trimming took 6 bases from V and 8 from J; bases not matched to a gene: 14. Germline V gives CDR1 MDHEN, CDR2 SYDVKM. The CDR3, as DNA: TGTGCCAGCAGACCTCCAGGGGGCGCGACCAACGGCTACACCTTC. It codes for CASRPPGGATNGYTF.

This chain uses TRBV27 with TRBJ2-7; the D is unclear. Germline CDR1 and CDR2: MNHEY and SMNVEV (reference sequence). V lost 3 bases to trimming and J lost 3 bases, with 9 bases between them. This CDR3 comprises 13 residues. CDR3 nucleotide sequence: TGTGCCAGCAGTTTCCTTCCTATCTACGAGCAGTACTTC. It yields the protein CASSFLPIYEQYF.

Only a few counts were recorded for this clone. V is TRBV13 and J is TRBJ2-1; 10 nucleotides align to TRBD2. The CDR3 is 15 residues long. Trimming cost V 1 base and J 4 bases; bases outside gene matches: 1. In germline, CDR1 is PRHDT, CDR2 FYEKMQ (reference sequence). CDR3 DNA sequence: TGTGCCAGCAGCTTAGAAGCGGGAGGGTACAATGAGCAGTTCTTC. This encodes CASSLEAGGYNEQFF. The whole variable domain, filled in from reference TRBV13 and TRBJ2-1, reads AAGVIQSPRHLIKEKRETATLKCYPIPRHDTVYWYQQGPGQDPQFLISFYEKMQSDKGSIPDRFSAQQFSDYHSELNMSSLELGDSALYFCASSLEAGGYNEQFFGPGTRLTVL.

This clone has just a few counts. The genes are TRBV5-1 and TRBJ2-2; D unclear. Looked up from germline, CDR1 is SGHRS and CDR2 is YFSETQ. The CDR3 consists of 15 residues. V was trimmed by 1 base and J by 4 bases, leaving 11 bases between them. DNA of the CDR3: TGCGCCAGCAGCTTGACCGCACTGCCCACCGGGGAGCTGTTTTTT. Residues: CASSLTALPTGELFF.

J is TRBJ2-2 and V is TRBV5-1; 8 bases map to TRBD2. The V segment lost 9 bases and the J segment 3 bases; nucleotides outside the gene matches: 10. This CDR3 spans 15 amino acids. Germline V gene lookup returns CDR1 SGHRS and CDR2 YFSETQ. The CDR3 here is CATSREGLDTGELFF. Written as DNA, the CDR3 is TGCGCCACTTCCCGGGAGGGCCTAGACACCGGGGAGCTGTTTTTT.

This clone appeared a single time. CDR3 nucleotide sequence: TGTGCCAGCAGCCGCAGGGGGCGCGGGGAAAATGAAAAACTGTTTTTT. Encoded protein: CASSRRGRGENEKLFF. This chain uses TRBV7-3 with TRBJ1-4, with 8 bases matching TRBD1. Germline values: CDR1 SGHTA, CDR2 FQGTGA. V shed 5 bases and J 5 bases; nucleotides not matched to a gene: 10. The CDR3 sequence is 16 residues long.

This chain connects TRBV5-1 to TRBJ2-4; the D gene is possibly TRBD2 (6 bases). V lost 0 bases to trimming and J lost 6 bases, with 13 bases between them. CDR3 length: 15 amino acids. From germline, CDR1 is SGHRS and CDR2 YFSETQ. DNA for the CDR3: TGCGCCAGCAGCTTGGACGGGGACTCCATAAACATTCAGTACTTC. Protein sequence: CASSLDGDSINIQYF. The full variable domain, completed using reference TRBV5-1 and TRBJ2-4, is KAGVTQTPRYLIKTRGQQVTLSCSPISGHRSVSWYQQTPGQGLQFLFEYFSETQRNKGNFPGRFSGRQFSNSRSEMNVSTLELGDSALYLCASSLDGDSINIQYFGAGTRLSVL.

This clone was picked up a small number of times. The chain carries TRBV21-1 and TRBJ1-2; the listed D gene, TRBD1, was not tested against the DNA. TRBV21-1 is shown as a pseudogene. This CDR3 has 16 amino acids. CDR3 bases: TGTGCCAGCAGCAAAGTGTCGCGACAGGGGAACTATGGCTACACCTTC. Amino acid sequence: CASSKVSRQGNYGYTF.

This chain links TRBV28 with TRBJ2-7; 8 positions agree with TRBD2. Trimming cost V 5 bases and J 5 bases; bases outside gene matches: 11. Germline assignment: CDR1 MDHEN and CDR2 SYDVKM. The CDR3 covers 15 residues. CDR3 in amino acids: CASSITGTSGHEQYF. The CDR3 bases are TGTGCCAGCAGTATCACCGGGACTAGTGGCCACGAGCAGTACTTC.